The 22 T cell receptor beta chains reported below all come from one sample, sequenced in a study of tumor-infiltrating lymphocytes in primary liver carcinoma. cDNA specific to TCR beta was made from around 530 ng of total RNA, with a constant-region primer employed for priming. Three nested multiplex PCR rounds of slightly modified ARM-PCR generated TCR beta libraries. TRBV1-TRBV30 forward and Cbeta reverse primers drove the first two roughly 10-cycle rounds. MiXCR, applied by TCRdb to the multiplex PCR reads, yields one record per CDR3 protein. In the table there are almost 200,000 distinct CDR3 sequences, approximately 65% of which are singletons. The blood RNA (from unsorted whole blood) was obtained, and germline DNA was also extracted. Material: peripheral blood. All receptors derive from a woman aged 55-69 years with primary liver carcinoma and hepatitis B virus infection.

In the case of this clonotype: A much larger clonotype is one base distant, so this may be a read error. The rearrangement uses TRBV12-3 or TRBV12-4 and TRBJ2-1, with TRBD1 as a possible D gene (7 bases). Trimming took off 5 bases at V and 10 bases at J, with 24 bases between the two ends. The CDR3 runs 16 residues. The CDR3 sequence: CASSTGGGSSSYEQFF. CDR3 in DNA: TGTGCCAGCAGTACCGGAGGGGGCTCAAGCTCCTACGAGCAGTTCTTC.

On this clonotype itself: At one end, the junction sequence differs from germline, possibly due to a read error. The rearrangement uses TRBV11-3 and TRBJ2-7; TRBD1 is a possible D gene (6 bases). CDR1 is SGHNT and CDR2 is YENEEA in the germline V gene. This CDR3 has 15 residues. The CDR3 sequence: CASSLEPRQAYELYF. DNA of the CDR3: TGTGCCAGTAGCTTAGAACCCCGACAGGCCTACGAGCTGTACTTC. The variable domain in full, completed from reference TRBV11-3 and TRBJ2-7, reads EAGVVQSPRYKIIEKKQPVAFWCNPISGHNTLYWYLQNLGQGPELLIRYENEEAVDDSQLPKDRFSAERLKGVDSTLKIQPAELGDSAVYLCASSLEPRQAYELYFGPGTRLTVT.

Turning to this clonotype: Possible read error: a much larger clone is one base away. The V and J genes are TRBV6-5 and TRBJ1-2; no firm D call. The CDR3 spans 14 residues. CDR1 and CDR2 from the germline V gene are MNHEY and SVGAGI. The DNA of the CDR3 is TGTGCCAGCAGTTACTCGAGAGGGAACTATGGCCACACCTTC. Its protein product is CASSYSRGNYGHTF.

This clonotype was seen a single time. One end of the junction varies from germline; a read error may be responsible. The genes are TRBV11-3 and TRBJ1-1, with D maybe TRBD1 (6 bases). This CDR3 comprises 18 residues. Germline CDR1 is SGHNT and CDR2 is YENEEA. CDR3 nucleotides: TGTGCCGGCAGCTTAGGAGCTGGAAGGGGGGTCATGAACACTGAAGCTTTTTTT. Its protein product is CAGSLGAGRGVMNTEAFF.

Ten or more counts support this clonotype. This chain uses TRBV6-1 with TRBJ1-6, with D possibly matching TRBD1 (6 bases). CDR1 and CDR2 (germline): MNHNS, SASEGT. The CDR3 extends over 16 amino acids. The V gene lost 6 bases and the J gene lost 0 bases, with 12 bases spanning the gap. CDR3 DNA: TGTGCCAGCAGGGAGCGACAGGACTCCTATAATTCACCCCTCCACTTT. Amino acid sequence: CASRERQDSYNSPLHF.

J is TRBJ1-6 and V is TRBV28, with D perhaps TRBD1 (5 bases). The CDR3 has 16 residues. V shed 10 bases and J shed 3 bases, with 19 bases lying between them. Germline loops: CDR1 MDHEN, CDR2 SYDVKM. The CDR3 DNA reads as TGTGCCAACAGGCCAGGGACCGCCTGCTATAATTCACCCCTCCACTTT. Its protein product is CANRPGTACYNSPLHF.

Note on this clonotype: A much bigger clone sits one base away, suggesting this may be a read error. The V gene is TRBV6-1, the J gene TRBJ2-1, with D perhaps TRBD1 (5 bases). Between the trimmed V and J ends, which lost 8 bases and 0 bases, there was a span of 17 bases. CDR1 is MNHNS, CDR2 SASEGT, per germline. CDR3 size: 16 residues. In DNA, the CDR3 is TGTGCCAGCTATCAGGGTCAACCCGGCTCCTACAATGAGCAGTTCTTC. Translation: CASYQGQPGSYNEQFF.

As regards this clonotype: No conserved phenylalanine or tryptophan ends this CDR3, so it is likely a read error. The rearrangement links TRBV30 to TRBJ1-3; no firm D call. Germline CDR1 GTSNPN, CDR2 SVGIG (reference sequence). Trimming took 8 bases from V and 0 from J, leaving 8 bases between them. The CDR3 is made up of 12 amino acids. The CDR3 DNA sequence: TGTGCCAGCAGCTACTCTGGAAACACCATATATATT. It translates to CASSYSGNTIYI.

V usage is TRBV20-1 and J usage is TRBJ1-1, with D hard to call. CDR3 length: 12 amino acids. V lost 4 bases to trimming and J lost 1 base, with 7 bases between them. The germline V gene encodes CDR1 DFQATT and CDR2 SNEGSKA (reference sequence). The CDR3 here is CSANVRNTEAFF. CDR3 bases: TGCAGTGCTAACGTGAGGAACACTGAAGCTTTCTTT.

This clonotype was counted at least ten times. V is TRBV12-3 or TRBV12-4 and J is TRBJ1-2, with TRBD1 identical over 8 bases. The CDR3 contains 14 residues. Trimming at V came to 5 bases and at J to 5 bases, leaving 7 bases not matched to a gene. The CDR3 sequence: CASSPRQGRYGYTF. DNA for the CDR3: TGTGCCAGCAGTCCCCGACAGGGGAGGTATGGCTACACCTTC.

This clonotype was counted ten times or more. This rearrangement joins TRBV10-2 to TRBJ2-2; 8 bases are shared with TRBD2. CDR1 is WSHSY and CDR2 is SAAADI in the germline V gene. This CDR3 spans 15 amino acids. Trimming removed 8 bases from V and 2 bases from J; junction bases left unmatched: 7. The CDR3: CASGGGSANTGELFF. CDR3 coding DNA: TGCGCCAGCGGCGGGGGGAGCGCTAACACCGGGGAGCTGTTTTTT.

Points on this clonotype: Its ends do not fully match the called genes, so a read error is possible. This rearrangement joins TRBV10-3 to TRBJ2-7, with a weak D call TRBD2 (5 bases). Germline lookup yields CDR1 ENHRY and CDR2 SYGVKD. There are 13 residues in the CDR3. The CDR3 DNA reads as TGCGCCATCAGTGGGCCGGGGAAGCACGGGCAGTACTTC. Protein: CAISGPGKHGQYF.

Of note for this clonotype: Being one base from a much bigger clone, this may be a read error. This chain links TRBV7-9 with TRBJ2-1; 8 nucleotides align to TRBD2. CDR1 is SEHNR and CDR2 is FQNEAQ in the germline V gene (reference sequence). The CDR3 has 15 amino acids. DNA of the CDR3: TGTACCAGCAGCTTACGAGGCGGGAGGAACAATGAGCAGTTCTTC. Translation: CTSSLRGGRNNEQFF. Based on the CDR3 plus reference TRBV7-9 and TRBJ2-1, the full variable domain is DTGVSQNPRHKITKRGQNVTFRCDPISEHNRLYWYRQTLGQGPEFLTYFQNEAQLEKSRLLSDRFSAERPKGSFSTLEIQRTEQGDSAMYLCTSSLRGGRNNEQFFGPGTRLTVL.

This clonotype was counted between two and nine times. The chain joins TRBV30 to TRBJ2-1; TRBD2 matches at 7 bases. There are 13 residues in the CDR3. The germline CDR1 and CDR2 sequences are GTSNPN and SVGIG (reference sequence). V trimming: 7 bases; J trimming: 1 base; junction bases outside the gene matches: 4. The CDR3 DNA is TGTGCCTCGACTAGCCAGTCCTACAATGAGCAGTTCTTC. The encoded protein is CASTSQSYNEQFF.

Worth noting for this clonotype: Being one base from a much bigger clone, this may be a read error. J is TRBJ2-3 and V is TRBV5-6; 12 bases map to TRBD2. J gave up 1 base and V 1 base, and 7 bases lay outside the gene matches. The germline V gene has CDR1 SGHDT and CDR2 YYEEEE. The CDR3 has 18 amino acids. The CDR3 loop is CASSLWLAGGSGTDTQYF. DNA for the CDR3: TGTGCCAGCAGCTTGTGGCTAGCGGGAGGGTCCGGCACAGATACGCAGTATTTT.

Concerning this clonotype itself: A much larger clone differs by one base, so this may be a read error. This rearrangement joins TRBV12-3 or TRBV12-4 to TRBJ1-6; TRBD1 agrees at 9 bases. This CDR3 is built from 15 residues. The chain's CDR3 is CASSFRTGENLPLHF. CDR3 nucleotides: TGTGCCAGCAGTTTCAGGACAGGGGAGAATTTACCCCTCCACTTT.

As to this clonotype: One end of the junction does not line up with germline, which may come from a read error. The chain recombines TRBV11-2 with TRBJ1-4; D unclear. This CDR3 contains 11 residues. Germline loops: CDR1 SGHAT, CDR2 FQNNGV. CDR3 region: CTSSQREKLFF. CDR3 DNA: TGTACCAGCAGCCAGAGAGAAAAACTGTTTTTT.

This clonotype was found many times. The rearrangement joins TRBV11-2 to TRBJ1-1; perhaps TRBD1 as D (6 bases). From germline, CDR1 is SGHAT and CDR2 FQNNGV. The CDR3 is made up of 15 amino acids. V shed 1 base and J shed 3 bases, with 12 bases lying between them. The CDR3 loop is CASSLGGQRDTEAFF. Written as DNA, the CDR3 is TGTGCCAGCAGCTTAGGAGGACAGAGAGACACTGAAGCTTTCTTT.

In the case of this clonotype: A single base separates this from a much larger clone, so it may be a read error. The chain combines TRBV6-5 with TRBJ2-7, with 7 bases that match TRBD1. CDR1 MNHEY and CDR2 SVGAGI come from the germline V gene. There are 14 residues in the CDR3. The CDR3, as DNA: TGTGCCAGCAGTCACCGGGACAGCTCCTGCGAGCAGTACTTC. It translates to CASSHRDSSCEQYF.

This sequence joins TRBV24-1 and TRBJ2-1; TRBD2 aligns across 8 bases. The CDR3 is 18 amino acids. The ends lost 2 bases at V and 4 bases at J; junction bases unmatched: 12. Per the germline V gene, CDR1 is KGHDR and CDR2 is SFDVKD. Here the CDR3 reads CATSDSTSEGMGYNEQFF. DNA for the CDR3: TGTGCCACCAGTGATTCGACTAGCGAGGGAATGGGATACAATGAGCAGTTCTTC.

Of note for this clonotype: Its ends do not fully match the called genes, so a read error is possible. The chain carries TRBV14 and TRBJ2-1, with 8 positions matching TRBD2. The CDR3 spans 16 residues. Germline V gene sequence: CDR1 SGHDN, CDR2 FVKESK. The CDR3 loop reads CASSAVAGRVNNEQFF. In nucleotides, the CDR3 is TGTGCCAGCAGTGCCGTAGCGGGACGGGTAAACAACGAGCAGTTCTTC.

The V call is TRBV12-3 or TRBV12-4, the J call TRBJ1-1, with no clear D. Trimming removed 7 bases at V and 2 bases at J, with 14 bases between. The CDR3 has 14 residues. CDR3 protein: CASTYQYPNTEAFF. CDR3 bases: TGTGCCAGCACCTACCAGTACCCAAACACTGAAGCTTTCTTT.